The source of this T cell receptor beta chain is a study of T-cell reconstitution after alpha-beta-depleted transplantation in children. The study's findings and limits: In patients about two months after transplant, alpha-beta T cells reportedly arose from several hundred expanded graft clones. At the one-year point after transplant, T-cell counts and TCRbeta diversity were found to come mostly from T cells that had been newly produced. The high TCRbeta diversity at day 60 in some patients came from surviving recipient T cells and thymic progenitors.

Library preparation (for TCRbeta) was performed with unique molecular identifiers. From the PCR reads, TCRdb called clonotypes with MiXCR, one entry per CDR3 protein. The sample records 200,000 to 250,000 distinct CDR3 sequences, approximately 8.9% being singletons. Germline CDR1 and CDR2: LGHDT and YNNKEL (reference sequence). The V and J ends lost 2 bases and 6 bases, in that order; junction bases with no gene match: 0. The CDR3 sequence is 12 residues long. The table lists this clonotype with many counts. Antigen unknown. The sequencing used PBMCs, mostly from graft donor cells, collected 180 days after TCRalphabeta/CD19-depleted stem cell transplant. This TCR came from a male patient aged 10-17 years who had a stem cell transplant for acute lymphoblastic leukemia, so the T cells may come from the graft donor. The rearrangement links TRBV3-1 to TRBJ2-7; 8 bases agree with TRBD1. In DNA form, the CDR3 reads TGTGCCAGCAGCCAAACAGGGGGCGAGCAGTACTTC. As protein: CASSQTGGEQYF.